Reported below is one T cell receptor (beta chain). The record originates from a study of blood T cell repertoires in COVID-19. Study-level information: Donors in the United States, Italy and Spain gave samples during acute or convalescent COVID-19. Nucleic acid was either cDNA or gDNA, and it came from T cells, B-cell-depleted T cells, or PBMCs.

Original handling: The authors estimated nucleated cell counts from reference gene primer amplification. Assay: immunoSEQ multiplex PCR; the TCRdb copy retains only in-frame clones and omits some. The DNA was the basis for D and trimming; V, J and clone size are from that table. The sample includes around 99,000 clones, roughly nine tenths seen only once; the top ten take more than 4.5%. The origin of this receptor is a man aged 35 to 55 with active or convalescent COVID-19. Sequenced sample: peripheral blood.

The DNA for the CDR3 is TGTGCCAGCAGTCCGCAACTAACCCCCTACGAGCAGTACTTC. Residues: CASSPQLTPYEQYF. V is TRBV27 and J is TRBJ2-7; D not certain. Germline V gene sequence: CDR1 MNHEY, CDR2 SMNVEV (reference sequence). The CDR3 extends over 14 amino acids. V gave up 5 bases and J gave up 2 bases, with 13 bases separating them.